This T cell receptor (beta chain) stems from a study of circulating CD8 cells and anti-PD-1 response in melanoma. Study background: Every 2 weeks, patients got 3 mg/kg nivolumab intravenously. Study results and caveats: Published repertoire comparisons used only baseline and M1 samples.

TCR libraries were prepared from approximately 15 ng of total RNA with the QIAseq Immune Repertoire TCR panel. TCRdb fed the reads into MiXCR, producing one record per CDR3 protein. The profile shows 470 or so distinct CDR3 sequences, 5.5% of them singletons. V was pared by 6 bases and J by 0 bases, with 12 bases between. The CDR3 length is 14 residues. Germline V lookup: CDR1 MNHEY, CDR2 SMNVEV (reference sequence). By sample share, this clonotype is medium-sized. Its antigen is still unknown. Live CD3+CD8+TCRalphabeta+ cells were sorted into four subsets by PD-1 and/or TIGIT. This TCR derives from a human donor with melanoma. This sequence joins TRBV27 and TRBJ2-7; D might be TRBD1 (6 bases). The input for sequencing was CD8+ T cells from PBMCs, taken at baseline or after one month of anti-PD-1 therapy (not recorded which). The CDR3 bases are TGTGCCAGCAGGGATTTGGACAGCTCCTACGAGCAGTACTTC. Protein sequence: CASRDLDSSYEQYF.